Sequencing of this TCR beta chain was carried out in a study of OX40 agonist ivuxolimab in advanced cancers. Overall study context: As their treatment, patients were administered ivuxolimab, an agonistic anti-OX40 (CD134) antibody.

The table came from immunoSEQ multiplex PCR; TCRdb's copy has only in-frame clones and leaves some out. Here the sample spans over 100,000 clones, 80% to 95% being singletons. The sample was CD4+ or CD8+ T cells sorted from blood, taken in a trial of the OX40 agonist ivuxolimab. The TCR was taken from an adult with an advanced solid tumor such as melanoma, head and neck, liver or kidney cancer.

CDR3 sequence: CASSHPTDYEQYF. DNA of the CDR3: TGTGCCAGCAGCCATCCGACGGACTACGAGCAGTACTTC. The chain uses TRBV7-9 and TRBJ2-7; D is undetermined. The V gene lost 5 bases and the J gene lost 3 bases, with 11 bases spanning the gap. From germline, CDR1 is SEHNR and CDR2 FQNEAQ (reference sequence). The CDR3 contains 13 residues.